This passage covers 31 T cell receptor beta chains from one sample sequenced in a study of cytomegalovirus exposure and HLA in healthy donors. Use of 60 Vbeta and 13 Jbeta primers characterized the PCR. The protocol was immunoSEQ multiplex PCR, while the TCRdb copy is restricted to in-frame clones and leaves out a portion. Among around 120,000 clones listed, around 70% were seen once. The material sequenced was PBMCs. All receptors come from a woman aged 60-75 years in good health and CMV-seropositive.

This sequence joins TRBV7-6 and TRBJ1-2; no definite D call. The CDR3 sequence is 16 residues long. Deletions cut 5 bases from V and 3 bases from J, with 19 bases between. CDR1 is SGHVS and CDR2 is FNYEAQ in the germline V gene. The CDR3 is CASSGIGETGDYGYTF. CDR3 nucleotides: TGTGCCAGCAGCGGAATCGGGGAGACTGGGGACTATGGCTACACCTTC.

The chain combines TRBV18 with TRBJ1-2, with D possibly TRBD1 on 6 matching bases. The CDR3 sequence is 14 residues long. Germline V gene sequence: CDR1 KGHSH, CDR2 LQKENI. V lost 3 bases and J 4 bases, leaving 12 bases between the germline ends. CDR3 residues: CASSPREGGYGYTF. In DNA, the CDR3 is TGTGCCAGCTCACCCCGGGAGGGGGGCTATGGCTACACCTTC.

The rearrangement uses TRBV4-1 and TRBJ1-1; D is uncertain. The CDR3 has 15 amino acids. Germline V lookup: CDR1 MGHRA, CDR2 YSYEKL. Trimming stripped 0 bases from V and 0 bases from J, with 8 bases between. DNA for the CDR3: TGCGCCAGCAGCCAAGAGCTAGGAATGAACACTGAAGCTTTCTTT. Translated: CASSQELGMNTEAFF.

V gene TRBV9 combines with J gene TRBJ2-2, with 8 bases aligning to TRBD1. The CDR3 covers 16 residues. J lost 1 base, V lost 1 base, and 3 bases had no gene match. The V gene's germline CDR1 is SGDLS and CDR2 YYNGEE. CDR3 nucleotide sequence: TGTGCCAGCAGCGTAACAGGGGGACAGAACACCGGGGAGCTGTTTTTT. Residues: CASSVTGGQNTGELFF.

The rearrangement joins TRBV7-8 to TRBJ2-2, with 7 nucleotides matching TRBD1. Germline V gene data show CDR1 as SGHVS and CDR2 as FQNEAQ. V shed 5 bases, J shed 2 bases, and the junction held 5 bases outside the gene matches. The CDR3 is 15 amino acids. The CDR3 loop is CASSLRQGNTGELFF. In nucleotides, the CDR3 is TGTGCCAGCAGCCTCCGACAGGGTAACACCGGGGAGCTGTTTTTT.

This chain connects TRBV19 to TRBJ2-3, with 7 positions matching TRBD1. V trimming: 3 bases; J trimming: 2 bases; junction bases outside the gene matches: 8. The germline V gene encodes CDR1 LNHDA and CDR2 SQIVND (reference sequence). The CDR3 length is 16 residues. CDR3 loop: CASSIPPTGNTDTQYF. The CDR3 bases are TGTGCCAGTAGTATCCCGCCGACAGGGAACACAGATACGCAGTATTTT. Filled out from reference TRBV19 and TRBJ2-3, the complete variable domain reads DGGITQSPKYLFRKEGQNVTLSCEQNLNHDAMYWYRQDPGQGLRLIYYSQIVNDFQKGDIAEGYSVSREKKESFPLTVTSAQKNPTAFYLCASSIPPTGNTDTQYFGPGTRLTVL.

In its sample, this clone was seen once. V is TRBV11-2 and J is TRBJ1-6; 9 nucleotides align to TRBD1. The CDR3 is 14 residues long. Trimming took 4 bases from V and 10 from J; bases not matched to a gene: 5. Germline CDR1 SGHAT, CDR2 FQNNGV. The CDR3 reads CASSSRDRVSPLHF. The CDR3 DNA reads as TGTGCCAGCAGCTCCCGGGACAGGGTCTCACCCCTCCACTTT. Full variable domain (remainder filled in from reference TRBV11-2 and TRBJ1-6): EAGVAQSPRYKIIEKRQSVAFWCNPISGHATLYWYQQILGQGPKLLIQFQNNGVVDDSQLPKDRFSAERLKGVDSTLKIQPAKLEDSAVYLCASSSRDRVSPLHFGNGTRLTVT.

The chain employs TRBV2 and TRBJ1-3; the D is unclear. The germline V gene encodes CDR1 SNHLY and CDR2 FYNNEI. The CDR3 contains 14 residues. V lost 10 bases to trimming and J lost 4 bases, with 17 bases between them. The CDR3 coding sequence is TGTGCCATCGACCCGGGGAGGTGGGGAAACACCATATATTTT. Protein product: CAIDPGRWGNTIYF.

This clone has just a few counts. The chain's CDR3 is CASSLFSGGYQETQYF. The CDR3 DNA follows: TGCGCCAGCAGCTTGTTTTCGGGGGGGTACCAAGAGACCCAGTACTTC. This chain links TRBV5-1 with TRBJ2-5; 8 nucleotides align to TRBD2. Trimming cost V 1 base and J 0 bases; bases outside gene matches: 5. Germline V gene sequence: CDR1 SGHRS, CDR2 YFSETQ. This CDR3 is built from 16 residues.

The V gene is TRBV25-1, the J gene TRBJ2-1, with 8 bases that match TRBD2. The V and J ends lost 1 base and 3 bases, in that order; junction bases with no gene match: 5. The CDR3 extends over 16 amino acids. The germline V gene has CDR1 MGHDK and CDR2 SYGVNS. The CDR3 nucleotides are TGTGCCAGCAGTGAATTAGGCGGGGGGAACTACAATGAGCAGTTCTTC. It yields the protein CASSELGGGNYNEQFF.

The J gene is TRBJ1-3, the V gene TRBV5-1, with D maybe TRBD1 (6 bases). Germline assignment: CDR1 SGHRS and CDR2 YFSETQ. V lost 2 bases, J lost 0 bases, and 9 bases lay in between. The CDR3 is 15 residues long. The CDR3 is CASSFGDNSGNTIYF. The CDR3, as DNA: TGCGCCAGCAGCTTTGGGGACAACTCTGGAAACACCATATATTTT.

This clone appeared a few times. CDR3 sequence: CASSWPSGGTDTQYF. CDR3 coding DNA: TGTGCCAGCAGCTGGCCTAGCGGGGGCACAGATACGCAGTATTTT. The chain is built from TRBV5-6 and TRBJ2-3; 9 bases fit TRBD2. The V and J ends lost 3 bases and 1 base, in that order; junction bases with no gene match: 3. The CDR3 is made up of 15 amino acids. CDR1 and CDR2 from the germline V gene are SGHDT and YYEEEE.

The chain links TRBV7-2 to TRBJ2-7; 11 positions match TRBD1. Germline CDR1 SGHTA, CDR2 FQGNSA. The CDR3 extends over 13 amino acids. With V trimmed by 5 bases and J by 12 bases, 9 bases remained unmatched. DNA for the CDR3: TGTGCCAGCAGCCTACCGGGACAGGGGGATTGGTACTTC. It is translated as CASSLPGQGDWYF.

This clone was counted only a few times. This rearrangement joins TRBV7-3 to TRBJ2-7; 10 nucleotides match TRBD1. V lost 2 bases to trimming and J lost 2 bases; unmatched junction nucleotides: 3. In germline, CDR1 is SGHTA, CDR2 FQGTGA. This CDR3 region has 15 residues. CDR3 protein: CASSLAGQGAYEQYF. CDR3 nucleotides: TGTGCCAGCAGCTTAGCCGGACAGGGGGCCTACGAGCAGTACTTC.

This clone has only one observation. The chain joins TRBV6-1 to TRBJ2-5, with 10 positions matching TRBD1. V lost 11 bases and J lost 4; bases outside the gene matches: 7. Looked up from germline, CDR1 is MNHNS and CDR2 is SASEGT. This CDR3 is 13 amino acids long. The CDR3 sequence: CAARDRGGETQYF. CDR3 nucleotide sequence: TGTGCCGCCCGGGACAGGGGAGGAGAGACCCAGTACTTC.

The rearrangement joins TRBV6-4 to TRBJ1-1; a weak D match, TRBD1 (5 bases). The CDR3 length is 15 residues. The ends were cut back, 5 bases at V and 4 bases at J, with 17 bases in the middle. Per germline, CDR1 MRHNA and CDR2 SNTAGT. In DNA, the CDR3 is TGTGCCAGCAGTCCACTCGGGGGTGTCGGCACTGAAGCTTTCTTT. Protein: CASSPLGGVGTEAFF.

J is TRBJ1-3 and V is TRBV5-1, with 10 bases lining up with TRBD1. The CDR3 length is 17 residues. Per germline, CDR1 SGHRS and CDR2 YFSETQ. V was clipped by 4 bases and J by 0 bases; unmatched bases: 7. The CDR3 spells CASSGGTGATSGNTIYF. Here the CDR3 DNA reads TGCGCCAGCAGCGGTGGGACAGGGGCTACCTCTGGAAACACCATATATTTT.

The chain combines TRBV6-6 with TRBJ1-1; D unresolved. Germline V gives CDR1 MNHNY, CDR2 SVGAGI (reference sequence). The CDR3 is made up of 15 amino acids. V shed 2 bases and J shed 1 base, with 11 bases lying between them. The CDR3 reads CASSYPGQANTEAFF. CDR3 coding DNA: TGTGCCAGCAGTTACCCCGGTCAGGCGAACACTGAAGCTTTCTTT.

This clone was recorded a few times. V gene TRBV7-6 combines with J gene TRBJ2-2; 7 bases are shared with TRBD2. The germline CDR1 and CDR2 sequences are SGHVS and FNYEAQ. There are 15 residues in the CDR3. V lost 2 bases to trimming and J lost 5 bases; unmatched junction nucleotides: 5. CDR3 residues: CASSLRTSRTGELFF. The CDR3 nucleotides read TGTGCCAGCAGCTTAAGGACTAGTCGGACCGGGGAGCTGTTTTTT. Full variable domain (missing parts from reference TRBV7-6 and TRBJ2-2): GAGVSQSPRYKVTKRGQDVALRCDPISGHVSLYWYRQALGQGPEFLTYFNYEAQQDKSGLPNDRFSAERPEGSISTLTIQRTEQRDSAMYRCASSLRTSRTGELFFGEGSRLTVL.

The chain has TRBV18 and TRBJ2-3; no clear D gene. Germline CDR1 is KGHSH and CDR2 is LQKENI. Trimming took 3 bases from V and 5 from J, leaving 12 bases between them. The CDR3 is 14 residues long. The CDR3, as DNA: TGTGCCAGCTCACCGGGCCCAGTGAGAGATACGCAGTATTTT. This codes for CASSPGPVRDTQYF.

The CDR3 loop reads CASSITGIRGEQFF. DNA for the CDR3: TGTGCCAGTAGTATCACAGGAATTCGCGGTGAGCAGTTCTTC. The chain couples TRBV19 to TRBJ2-1; D may be TRBD1 (5 bases). This CDR3 comprises 14 residues. V lost 3 bases and J lost 9, with 15 bases in between. The germline CDR1 and CDR2 sequences are LNHDA and SQIVND (reference sequence).

This chain connects TRBV19 to TRBJ2-1; 8 nucleotides align to TRBD2. In germline, CDR1 is LNHDA, CDR2 SQIVND (reference sequence). This CDR3 comprises 15 residues. V gave up 3 bases and J gave up 5 bases; unmatched junction bases: 6. The CDR3 spells CASSISAGGNNEQFF. The CDR3 DNA reads TGTGCCAGTAGTATCAGTGCGGGGGGTAACAATGAGCAGTTCTTC.

The table lists this clone with a few counts. This sequence joins TRBV5-1 and TRBJ2-7; no clear D gene. This CDR3 has 13 amino acids. Trimming took 0 bases from V and 6 from J, leaving 10 bases between them. The germline CDR1 and CDR2 sequences are SGHRS and YFSETQ. CDR3 amino acids: CASSLAQVGEQYF. The CDR3 DNA sequence: TGCGCCAGCAGCTTGGCGCAGGTAGGCGAGCAGTACTTC.

V gene TRBV9 combines with J gene TRBJ2-3, with 7 bases fitting TRBD1. The CDR3 consists of 15 residues. Looked up from germline, CDR1 is SGDLS and CDR2 is YYNGEE. Unmatched junction bases numbered 9, after V lost 4 bases and J lost 4 bases. CDR3 nucleotide sequence: TGTGCCAGCAGCCCGACAGGGAGTTACGCAGATACGCAGTATTTT. Encoded protein: CASSPTGSYADTQYF.

The rearrangement links TRBV25-1 to TRBJ1-5; TRBD1 matches 12 bases. The germline V gene encodes CDR1 MGHDK and CDR2 SYGVNS. V was pared by 6 bases and J by 5 bases, with 2 bases of the junction left unmatched. This CDR3 comprises 14 residues. The CDR3 here is CASRGTGGYQPQHF. In DNA, the CDR3 is TGTGCCAGCAGAGGGACAGGGGGCTATCAGCCCCAGCATTTT.

This chain links TRBV19 with TRBJ1-5, with 10 bases aligning to TRBD1. CDR3 size: 18 residues. CDR1 is LNHDA, CDR2 SQIVND, per germline (reference sequence). J was trimmed by 0 bases and V by 1 base; bases with no gene match: 6. CDR3 residues: CASSIVGTGAFSNQPQHF. The CDR3 bases are TGTGCCAGTAGTATAGTCGGGACAGGGGCCTTTAGCAATCAGCCCCAGCATTTT.

The V call is TRBV7-9, the J call TRBJ1-6; D is possibly TRBD1 (6 bases). This CDR3 is 15 amino acids long. CDR1 and CDR2 from the germline V gene are SEHNR and FQNEAQ (reference sequence). Trimming pared 4 bases from V and 4 bases from J, leaving 11 bases between. CDR3 region: CASSSRTVYNSPLHF. In nucleotides, the CDR3 is TGTGCCAGCAGCTCCCGGACAGTTTATAATTCACCCCTCCACTTT.

V is TRBV19 and J is TRBJ2-5; TRBD1 might be the D (6 bases). This CDR3 is 15 amino acids long. Germline CDR1 and CDR2: LNHDA and SQIVND (reference sequence). V lost 4 bases, J lost 0 bases, and 12 bases lay in between. The CDR3: CASSSTGQYQETQYF. CDR3 nucleotides: TGTGCCAGTAGTAGCACAGGACAGTACCAAGAGACCCAGTACTTC.

This clone was counted a few times. Here the CDR3 reads CASSQRTGGYGYTF. CDR3 nucleotides: TGTGCCAGCAGTCAAAGGACAGGTGGATATGGCTACACCTTC. J is TRBJ1-2 and V is TRBV2; 7 nucleotides match TRBD1. V was clipped by 5 bases and J by 5 bases; unmatched bases: 8. Germline V gene lookup returns CDR1 SNHLY and CDR2 FYNNEI. CDR3 length: 14 amino acids.

The chain couples TRBV7-2 to TRBJ1-5; 7 bases fit TRBD1. This CDR3 comprises 15 residues. With 2 bases clipped from V and 6 bases from J, the junction kept 7 bases outside the gene matches. Germline lookup yields CDR1 SGHTA and CDR2 FQGNSA. CDR3 residues: CASSLLTTGVQPQHF. The CDR3 DNA reads as TGTGCCAGCAGCTTATTAACTACAGGGGTTCAGCCCCAGCATTTT.

V and J are TRBV5-5 and TRBJ2-7; TRBD2 matches at 8 bases. Germline CDR1 SGHKS, CDR2 YYEKEE (reference sequence). This CDR3 is 14 amino acids long. J gave up 4 bases and V 7 bases, and 10 bases lay outside the gene matches. Written as DNA, the CDR3 is TGTGCCAGCGGCGGGGGGCCTGAAGGGTACGAGCAGTACTTC. Its protein product is CASGGGPEGYEQYF. Variable domain in full (rest from reference TRBV5-5 and TRBJ2-7): DAGVTQSPTHLIKTRGQQVTLRCSPISGHKSVSWYQQVLGQGPQFIFQYYEKEERGRGNFPDRFSARQFPNYSSELNVNALLLGDSALYLCASGGGPEGYEQYFGPGTRLTVT.